These 3 T cell receptor beta chains were all obtained from the same sample, sequenced in a study of glioma-infiltrating T cells after dendritic cell vaccination. Clones were read by immunoSEQ multiplex PCR, and TCRdb kept only the in-frame ones, dropping some. The sample records tens of thousands of clones, 80% to 90% being singletons. Time point indicated: after dendritic cell vaccination, including at tumor progression/relapse. The source material was blood, sampled after dendritic cell vaccination. The receptor source for this set is a human donor with glioblastoma.

This clone has just a few counts. As DNA, the CDR3 is TGTGCCACCTCCCGGGGACAGCACAATGAGCAGTTCTTC. It yields the protein CATSRGQHNEQFF. The chain links TRBV6-6 to TRBJ2-1; 7 bases are a match to TRBD1. CDR3 size: 13 residues. V lost 10 bases and J lost 5; bases outside the gene matches: 8. Germline CDR1 reads MNHNY; CDR2 reads SVGAGI (reference sequence).

This rearrangement joins TRBV5-1 to TRBJ2-7; TRBD1 matches at 8 bases. Germline CDR1 reads SGHRS; CDR2 reads YFSETQ. The CDR3 runs 13 residues. Trimming at V came to 0 bases and at J to 4 bases, leaving 0 bases not matched to a gene. As DNA, the CDR3 is TGCGCCAGCAGCTTGGGGACAGGGTACGAGCAGTACGTC. This translates into CASSLGTGYEQYV.

The chain has TRBV2 and TRBJ2-5; 9 bases are shared with TRBD1. CDR3 length: 16 residues. The J segment lost 5 bases and the V segment lost 5 bases, leaving 12 bases of the junction unmatched. Germline lookup yields CDR1 SNHLY and CDR2 FYNNEI. CDR3 in DNA: TGTGCCAGCAGTCGCCTTCGCAACAGGGGGCGGGAGACCCAGTACTTC. This codes for CASSRLRNRGRETQYF.